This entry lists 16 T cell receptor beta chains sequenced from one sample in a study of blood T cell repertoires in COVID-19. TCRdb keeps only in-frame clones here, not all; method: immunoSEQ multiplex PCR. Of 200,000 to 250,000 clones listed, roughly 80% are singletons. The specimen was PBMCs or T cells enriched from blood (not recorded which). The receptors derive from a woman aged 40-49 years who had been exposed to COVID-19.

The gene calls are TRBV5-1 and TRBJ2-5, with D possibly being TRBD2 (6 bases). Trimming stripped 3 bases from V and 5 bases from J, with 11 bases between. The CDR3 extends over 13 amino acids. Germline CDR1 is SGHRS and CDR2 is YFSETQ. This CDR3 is CASSSGSGETQYF. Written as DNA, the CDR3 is TGCGCCAGCAGCTCGGGTAGCGGCGAGACCCAGTACTTC. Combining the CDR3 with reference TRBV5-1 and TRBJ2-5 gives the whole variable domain KAGVTQTPRYLIKTRGQQVTLSCSPISGHRSVSWYQQTPGQGLQFLFEYFSETQRNKGNFPGRFSGRQFSNSRSEMNVSTLELGDSALYLCASSSGSGETQYFGPGTRLLVL.

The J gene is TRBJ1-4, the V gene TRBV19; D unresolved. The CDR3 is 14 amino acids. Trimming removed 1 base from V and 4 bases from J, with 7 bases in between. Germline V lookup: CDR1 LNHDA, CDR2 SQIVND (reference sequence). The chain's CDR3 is CASSIGSFNEKLFF. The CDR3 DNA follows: TGTGCCAGTAGTATAGGCAGTTTTAATGAAAAACTGTTTTTT.

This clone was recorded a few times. The CDR3 region has the DNA TGCGCCAGCAGCCTTCACCCCCAGACCCGCGGGGAGCAGTTCTTC. Translating gives CASSLHPQTRGEQFF. The V gene is TRBV4-3, the J gene TRBJ2-1, with TRBD2 as a possible D gene (5 bases). V was cut by 4 bases and J by 10 bases, with 20 bases left in between. Germline V CDR1 and CDR2: LGHNA, YSLEER. The CDR3 loop spans 15 amino acids.

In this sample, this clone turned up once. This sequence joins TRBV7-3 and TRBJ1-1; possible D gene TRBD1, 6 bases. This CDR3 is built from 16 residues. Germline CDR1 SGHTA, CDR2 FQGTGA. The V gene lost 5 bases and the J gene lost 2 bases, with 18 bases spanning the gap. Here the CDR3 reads CASSRLAGQSNTEAFF. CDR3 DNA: TGTGCCAGCAGCCGACTCGCCGGACAGTCAAACACTGAAGCTTTCTTT.

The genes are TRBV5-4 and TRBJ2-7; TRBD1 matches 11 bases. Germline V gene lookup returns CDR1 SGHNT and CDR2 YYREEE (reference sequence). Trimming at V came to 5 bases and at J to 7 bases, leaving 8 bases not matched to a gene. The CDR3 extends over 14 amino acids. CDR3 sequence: CASRWDRGSGEQYF. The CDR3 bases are TGTGCCAGCAGGTGGGACAGGGGGTCGGGGGAGCAGTACTTC.

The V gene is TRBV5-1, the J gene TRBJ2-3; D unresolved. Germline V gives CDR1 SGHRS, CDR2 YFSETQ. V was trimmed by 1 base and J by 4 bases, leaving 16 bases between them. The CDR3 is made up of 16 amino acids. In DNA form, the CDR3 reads TGCGCCAGCAGCTTGAGCTTAGTACTTAACTCAGATACGCAGTATTTT. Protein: CASSLSLVLNSDTQYF.

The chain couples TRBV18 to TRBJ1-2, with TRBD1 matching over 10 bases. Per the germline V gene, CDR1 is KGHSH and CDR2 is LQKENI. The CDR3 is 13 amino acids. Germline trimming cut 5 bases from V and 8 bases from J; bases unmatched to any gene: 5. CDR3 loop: CASSSGTGAGYTF. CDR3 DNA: TGTGCCAGCTCATCGGGGACAGGGGCCGGCTACACCTTC.

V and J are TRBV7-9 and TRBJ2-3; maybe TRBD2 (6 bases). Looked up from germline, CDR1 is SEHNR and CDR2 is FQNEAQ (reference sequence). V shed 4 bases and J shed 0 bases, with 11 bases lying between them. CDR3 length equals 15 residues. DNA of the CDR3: TGTGCCAGCAGCTACGGGAGAGCTAGCACAGATACGCAGTATTTT. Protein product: CASSYGRASTDTQYF.

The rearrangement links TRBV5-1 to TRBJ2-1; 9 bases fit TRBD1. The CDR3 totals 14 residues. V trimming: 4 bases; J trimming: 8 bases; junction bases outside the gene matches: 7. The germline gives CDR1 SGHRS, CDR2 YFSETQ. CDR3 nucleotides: TGCGCCAGCAGCCCGGCGGACAGGGGTTATGAGCAGTTCTTC. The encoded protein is CASSPADRGYEQFF. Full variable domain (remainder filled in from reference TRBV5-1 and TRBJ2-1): KAGVTQTPRYLIKTRGQQVTLSCSPISGHRSVSWYQQTPGQGLQFLFEYFSETQRNKGNFPGRFSGRQFSNSRSEMNVSTLELGDSALYLCASSPADRGYEQFFGPGTRLTVL.

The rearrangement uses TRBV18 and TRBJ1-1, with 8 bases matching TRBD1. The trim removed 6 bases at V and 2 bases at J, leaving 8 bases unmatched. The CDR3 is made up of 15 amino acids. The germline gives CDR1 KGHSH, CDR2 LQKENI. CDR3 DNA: TGTGCCAGCTCCCCTGGGACAGGAGTTAACACTGAAGCTTTCTTT. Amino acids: CASSPGTGVNTEAFF.

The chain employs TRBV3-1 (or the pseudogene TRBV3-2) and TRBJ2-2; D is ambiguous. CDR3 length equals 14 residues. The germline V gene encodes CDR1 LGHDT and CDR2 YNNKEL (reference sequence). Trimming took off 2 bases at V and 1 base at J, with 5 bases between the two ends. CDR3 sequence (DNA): TGTGCCAGCAGCCAACGGGTGAACACCGGGGAGCTGTTTTTT. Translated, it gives CASSQRVNTGELFF.

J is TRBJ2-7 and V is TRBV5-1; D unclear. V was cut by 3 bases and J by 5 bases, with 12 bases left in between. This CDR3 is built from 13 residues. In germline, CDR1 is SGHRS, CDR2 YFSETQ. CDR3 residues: CASSSQIRDEQYF. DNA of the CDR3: TGCGCCAGCAGCTCCCAAATTCGGGACGAGCAGTACTTC.

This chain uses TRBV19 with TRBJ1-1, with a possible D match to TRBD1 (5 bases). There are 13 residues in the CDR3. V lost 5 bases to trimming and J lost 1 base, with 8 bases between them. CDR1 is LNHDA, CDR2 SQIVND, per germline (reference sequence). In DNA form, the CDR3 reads TGTGCCAGTAGTCTTAGGGGGAACACTGAAGCTTTCTTT. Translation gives CASSLRGNTEAFF.

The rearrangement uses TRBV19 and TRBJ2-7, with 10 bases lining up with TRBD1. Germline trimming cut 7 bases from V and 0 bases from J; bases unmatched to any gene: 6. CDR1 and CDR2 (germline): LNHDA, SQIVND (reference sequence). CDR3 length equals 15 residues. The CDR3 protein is CASTSDRGASYEQYF. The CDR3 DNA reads TGTGCCAGTACCTCGGACAGGGGGGCCTCCTACGAGCAGTACTTC.

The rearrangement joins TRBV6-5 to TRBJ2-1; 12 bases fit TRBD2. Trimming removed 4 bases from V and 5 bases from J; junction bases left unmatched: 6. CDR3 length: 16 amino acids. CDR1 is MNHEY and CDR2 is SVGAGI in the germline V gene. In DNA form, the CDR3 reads TGTGCCAGCAGTTCACTAGCGGGGGGCTTCGACAATGAGCAGTTCTTC. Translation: CASSSLAGGFDNEQFF.

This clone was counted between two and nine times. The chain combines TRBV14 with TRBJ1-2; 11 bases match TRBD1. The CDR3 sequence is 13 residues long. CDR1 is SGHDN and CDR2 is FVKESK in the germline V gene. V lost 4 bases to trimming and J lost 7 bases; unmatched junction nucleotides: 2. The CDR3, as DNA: TGTGCCAGCAGCCTGGACAGGGGGCTTGGCTACACCTTC. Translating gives CASSLDRGLGYTF.